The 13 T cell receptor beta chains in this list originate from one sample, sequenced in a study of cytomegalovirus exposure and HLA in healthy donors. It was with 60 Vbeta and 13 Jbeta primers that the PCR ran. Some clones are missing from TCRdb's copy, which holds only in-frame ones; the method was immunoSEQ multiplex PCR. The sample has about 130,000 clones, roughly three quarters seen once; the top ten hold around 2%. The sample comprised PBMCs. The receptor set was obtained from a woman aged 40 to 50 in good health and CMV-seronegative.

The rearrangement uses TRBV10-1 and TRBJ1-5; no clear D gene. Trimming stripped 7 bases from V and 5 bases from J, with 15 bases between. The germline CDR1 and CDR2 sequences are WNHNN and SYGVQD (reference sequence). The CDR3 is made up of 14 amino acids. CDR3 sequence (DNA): TGCGCCAGCAACGTCCCCGTTTGGCATCAGCCCCAGCATTTT. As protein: CASNVPVWHQPQHF.

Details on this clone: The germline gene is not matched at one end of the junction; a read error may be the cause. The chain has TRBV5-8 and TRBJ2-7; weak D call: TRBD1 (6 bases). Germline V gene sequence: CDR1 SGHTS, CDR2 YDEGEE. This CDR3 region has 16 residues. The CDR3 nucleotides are TGTGCCAGCAGCCCCCGGGGTTGGGACATCTCCTGCGAGCAGTACTTC. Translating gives CASSPRGWDISCEQYF.

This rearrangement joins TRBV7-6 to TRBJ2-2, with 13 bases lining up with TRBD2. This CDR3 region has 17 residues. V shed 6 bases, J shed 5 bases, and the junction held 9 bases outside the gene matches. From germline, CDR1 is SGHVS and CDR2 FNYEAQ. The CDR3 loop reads CASSPRTSGSVTGELFF. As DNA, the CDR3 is TGTGCCAGCAGTCCGAGGACTAGCGGGAGTGTAACCGGGGAGCTGTTTTTT.

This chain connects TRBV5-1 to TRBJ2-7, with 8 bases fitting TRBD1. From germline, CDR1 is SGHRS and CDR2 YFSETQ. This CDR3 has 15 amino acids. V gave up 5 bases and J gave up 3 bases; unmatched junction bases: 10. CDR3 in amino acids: CASRWSRGLSYEQYF. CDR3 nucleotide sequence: TGCGCCAGCAGATGGTCCAGGGGGCTCAGCTACGAGCAGTACTTC.

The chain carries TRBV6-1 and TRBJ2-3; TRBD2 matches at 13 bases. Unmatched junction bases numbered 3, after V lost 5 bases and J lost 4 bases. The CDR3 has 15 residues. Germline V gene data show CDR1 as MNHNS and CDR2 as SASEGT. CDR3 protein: CASSSLAGGSDTQYF. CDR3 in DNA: TGTGCCAGCAGTTCACTAGCGGGAGGGTCAGATACGCAGTATTTT.

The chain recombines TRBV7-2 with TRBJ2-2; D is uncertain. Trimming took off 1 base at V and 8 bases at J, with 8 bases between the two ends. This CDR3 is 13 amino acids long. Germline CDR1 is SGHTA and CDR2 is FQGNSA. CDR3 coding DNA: TGTGCCAGCAGCTTAGGAAGCTGGGGGGAGCTGTTTTTT. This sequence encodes CASSLGSWGELFF.

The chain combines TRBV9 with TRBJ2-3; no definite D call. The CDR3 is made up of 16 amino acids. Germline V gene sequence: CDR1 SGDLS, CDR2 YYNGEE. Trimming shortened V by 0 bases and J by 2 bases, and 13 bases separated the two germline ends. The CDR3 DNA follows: TGTGCCAGCAGCGTAGACGTGATGAGCTTCACAGATACGCAGTATTTT. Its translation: CASSVDVMSFTDTQYF.

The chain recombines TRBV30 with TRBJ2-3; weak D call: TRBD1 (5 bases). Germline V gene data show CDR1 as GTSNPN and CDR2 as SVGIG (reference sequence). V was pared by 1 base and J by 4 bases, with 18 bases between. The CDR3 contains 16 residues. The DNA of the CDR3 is TGTGCCTGGAGTGGTTTAGGGGATGGACGAGCAGATACGCAGTATTTT. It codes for CAWSGLGDGRADTQYF.

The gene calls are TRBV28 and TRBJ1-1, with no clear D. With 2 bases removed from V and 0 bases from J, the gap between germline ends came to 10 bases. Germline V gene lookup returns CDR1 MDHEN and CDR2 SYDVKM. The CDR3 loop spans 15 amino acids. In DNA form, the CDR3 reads TGTGCCAGCAGTTTACGTCCAGACTTGAACACTGAAGCTTTCTTT. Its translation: CASSLRPDLNTEAFF. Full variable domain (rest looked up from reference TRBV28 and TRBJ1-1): DVKVTQSSRYLVKRTGEKVFLECVQDMDHENMFWYRQDPGLGLRLIYFSYDVKMKEKGDIPEGYSVSREKKERFSLILESASTNQTSMYLCASSLRPDLNTEAFFGQGTRLTVV.

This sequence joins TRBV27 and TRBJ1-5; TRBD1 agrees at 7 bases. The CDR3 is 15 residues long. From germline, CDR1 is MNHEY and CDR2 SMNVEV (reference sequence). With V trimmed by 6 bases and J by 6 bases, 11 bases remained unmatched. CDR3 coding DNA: TGTGCCAGCAGGCATTTTTGGGCAGGGGGTCAGCCCCAGCATTTT. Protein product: CASRHFWAGGQPQHF.

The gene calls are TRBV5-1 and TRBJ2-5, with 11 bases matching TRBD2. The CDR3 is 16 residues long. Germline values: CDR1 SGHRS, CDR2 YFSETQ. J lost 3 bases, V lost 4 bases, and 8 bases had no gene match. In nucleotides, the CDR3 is TGCGCCAGCAGCATTAGCGGGAGGGCCGCAGAAGAGACCCAGTACTTC. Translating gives CASSISGRAAEETQYF. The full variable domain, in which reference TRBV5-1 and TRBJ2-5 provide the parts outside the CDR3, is KAGVTQTPRYLIKTRGQQVTLSCSPISGHRSVSWYQQTPGQGLQFLFEYFSETQRNKGNFPGRFSGRQFSNSRSEMNVSTLELGDSALYLCASSISGRAAEETQYFGPGTRLLVL.

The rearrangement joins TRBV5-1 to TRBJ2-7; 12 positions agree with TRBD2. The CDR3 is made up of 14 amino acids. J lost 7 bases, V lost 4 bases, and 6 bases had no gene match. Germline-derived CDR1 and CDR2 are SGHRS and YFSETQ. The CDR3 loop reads CASSDLAGGGEQYF. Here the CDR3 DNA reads TGCGCCAGCAGCGACCTAGCGGGAGGGGGAGAGCAGTACTTC. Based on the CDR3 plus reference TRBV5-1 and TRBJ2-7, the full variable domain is KAGVTQTPRYLIKTRGQQVTLSCSPISGHRSVSWYQQTPGQGLQFLFEYFSETQRNKGNFPGRFSGRQFSNSRSEMNVSTLELGDSALYLCASSDLAGGGEQYFGPGTRLTVT.

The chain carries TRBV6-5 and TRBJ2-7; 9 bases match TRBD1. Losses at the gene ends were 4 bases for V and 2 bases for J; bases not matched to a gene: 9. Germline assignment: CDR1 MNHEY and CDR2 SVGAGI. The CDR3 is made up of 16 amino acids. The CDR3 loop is CASSFYRGQLPYEQYF. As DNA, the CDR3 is TGTGCCAGCAGTTTTTACAGGGGGCAGCTTCCCTACGAGCAGTACTTC.